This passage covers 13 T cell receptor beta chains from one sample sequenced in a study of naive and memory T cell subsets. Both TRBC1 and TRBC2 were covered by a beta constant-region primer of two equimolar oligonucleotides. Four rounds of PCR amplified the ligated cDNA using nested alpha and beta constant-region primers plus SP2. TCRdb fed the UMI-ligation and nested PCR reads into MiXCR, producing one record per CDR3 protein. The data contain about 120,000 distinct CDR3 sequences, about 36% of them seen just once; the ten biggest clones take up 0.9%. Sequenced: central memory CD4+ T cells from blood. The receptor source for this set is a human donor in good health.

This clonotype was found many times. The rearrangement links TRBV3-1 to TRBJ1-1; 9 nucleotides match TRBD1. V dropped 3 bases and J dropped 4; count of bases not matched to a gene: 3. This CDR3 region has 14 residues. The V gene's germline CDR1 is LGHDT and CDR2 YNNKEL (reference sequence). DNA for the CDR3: TGTGCCAGCAGCCAGCCGACAGGGGGCACTGAAGCTTTCTTT. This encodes CASSQPTGGTEAFF.

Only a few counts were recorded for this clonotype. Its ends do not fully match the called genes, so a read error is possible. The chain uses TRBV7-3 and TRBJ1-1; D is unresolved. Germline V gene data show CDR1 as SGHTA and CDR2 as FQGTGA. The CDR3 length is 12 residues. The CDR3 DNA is TGTGCCAGCAGCTTAAAGGCGAGTCACGTGATCTTT. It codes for CASSLKASHVIF. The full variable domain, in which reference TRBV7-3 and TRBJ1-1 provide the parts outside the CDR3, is GAGVSQTPSNKVTEKGKYVELRCDPISGHTALYWYRQSLGQGPEFLIYFQGTGAADDSGLPNDRFFAVRPEGSVSTLKIQRTERGDSAVYLCASSLKASHVIFGQGTRLTVV.

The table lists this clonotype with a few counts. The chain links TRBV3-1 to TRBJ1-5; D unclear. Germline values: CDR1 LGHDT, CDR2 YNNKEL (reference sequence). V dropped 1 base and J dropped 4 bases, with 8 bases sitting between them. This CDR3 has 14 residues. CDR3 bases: TGTGCCAGCAGCCAAGGGTTGACTAATCAGCCCCAGCATTTT. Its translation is CASSQGLTNQPQHF.

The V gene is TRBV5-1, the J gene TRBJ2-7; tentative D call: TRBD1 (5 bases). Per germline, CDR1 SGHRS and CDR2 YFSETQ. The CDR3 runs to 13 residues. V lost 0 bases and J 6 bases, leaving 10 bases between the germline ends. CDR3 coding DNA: TGCGCCAGCAGCTTGGAGCAGGGTCTCGAGCAGTACTTC. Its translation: CASSLEQGLEQYF.

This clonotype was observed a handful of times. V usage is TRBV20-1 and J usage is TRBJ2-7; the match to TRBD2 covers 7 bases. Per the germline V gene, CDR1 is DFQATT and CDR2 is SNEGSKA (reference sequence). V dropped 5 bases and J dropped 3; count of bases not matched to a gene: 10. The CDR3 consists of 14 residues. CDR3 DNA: TGCAGTGCTCCCCCTGGTGGGAGGGGCTACGAGCAGTACTTC. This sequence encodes CSAPPGGRGYEQYF.

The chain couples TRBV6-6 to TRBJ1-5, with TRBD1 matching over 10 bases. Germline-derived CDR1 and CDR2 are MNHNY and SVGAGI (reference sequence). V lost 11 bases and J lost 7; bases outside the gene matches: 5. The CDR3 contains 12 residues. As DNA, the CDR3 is TGTGCCTCCCGGGACAGGGGACAGCCCCAGCATTTT. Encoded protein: CASRDRGQPQHF.

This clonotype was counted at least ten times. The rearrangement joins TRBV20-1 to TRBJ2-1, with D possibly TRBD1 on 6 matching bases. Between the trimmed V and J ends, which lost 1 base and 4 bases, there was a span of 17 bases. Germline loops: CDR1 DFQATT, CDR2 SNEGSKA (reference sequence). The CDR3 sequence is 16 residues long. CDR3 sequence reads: CSARGPWGRGYNEQFF. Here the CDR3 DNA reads TGCAGTGCTAGAGGACCATGGGGCAGGGGATACAATGAGCAGTTCTTC.

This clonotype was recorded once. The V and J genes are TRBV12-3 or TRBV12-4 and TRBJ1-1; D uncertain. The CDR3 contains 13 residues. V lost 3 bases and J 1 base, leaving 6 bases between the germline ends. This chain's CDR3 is CASSFTQNTEAFF. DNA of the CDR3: TGTGCCAGCAGTTTTACGCAGAACACTGAAGCTTTCTTT.

CDR3 sequence: CATSSTGGFEETQYF. CDR3 DNA sequence: TGTGCCACCAGCAGTACGGGAGGCTTTGAAGAGACCCAGTACTTC. The gene calls are TRBV15 and TRBJ2-5; 7 nucleotides agree with TRBD2. The CDR3 is made up of 15 amino acids. With 3 bases clipped from V and 3 bases from J, the junction kept 7 bases outside the gene matches. Germline lookup yields CDR1 LNHNV and CDR2 YYDKDF (reference sequence).

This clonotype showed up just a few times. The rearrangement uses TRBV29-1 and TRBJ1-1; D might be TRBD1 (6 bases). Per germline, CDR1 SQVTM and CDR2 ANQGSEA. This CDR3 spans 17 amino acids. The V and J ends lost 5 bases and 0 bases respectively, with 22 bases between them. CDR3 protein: CSVMYWQGQDLNTEAFF. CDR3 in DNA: TGCAGCGTTATGTATTGGCAGGGGCAGGATTTGAACACTGAAGCTTTCTTT. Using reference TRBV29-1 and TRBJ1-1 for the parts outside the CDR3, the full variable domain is SAVISQKPSRDICQRGTSLTIQCQVDSQVTMMFWYRQQPGQSLTLIATANQGSEATYESGFVIDKFPISRPNLTFSTLTVSNMSPEDSSIYLCSVMYWQGQDLNTEAFFGQGTRLTVV.

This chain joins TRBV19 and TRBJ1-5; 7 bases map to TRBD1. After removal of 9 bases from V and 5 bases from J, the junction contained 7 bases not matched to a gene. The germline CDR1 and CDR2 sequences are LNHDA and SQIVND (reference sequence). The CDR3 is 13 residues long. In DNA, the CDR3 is TGTGCCAGCACGACAGGGTCATATCAGCCCCAGCATTTT. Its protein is CASTTGSYQPQHF. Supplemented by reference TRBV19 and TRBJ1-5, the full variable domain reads DGGITQSPKYLFRKEGQNVTLSCEQNLNHDAMYWYRQDPGQGLRLIYYSQIVNDFQKGDIAEGYSVSREKKESFPLTVTSAQKNPTAFYLCASTTGSYQPQHFGDGTRLSIL.

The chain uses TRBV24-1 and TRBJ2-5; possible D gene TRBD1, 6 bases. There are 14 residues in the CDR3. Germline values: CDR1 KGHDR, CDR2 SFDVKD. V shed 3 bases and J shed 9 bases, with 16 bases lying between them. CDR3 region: CATSDTRQGSAQYF. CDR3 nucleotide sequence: TGTGCCACCAGTGATACTCGGCAGGGGTCAGCCCAGTACTTC.

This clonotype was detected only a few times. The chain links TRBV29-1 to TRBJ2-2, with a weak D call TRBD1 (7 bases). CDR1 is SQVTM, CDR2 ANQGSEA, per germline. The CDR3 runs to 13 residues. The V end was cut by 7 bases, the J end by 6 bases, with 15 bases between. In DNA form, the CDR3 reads TGCAGCGGCAGGGGGGCGCAGGCCGGGGAGCTGTTTTTT. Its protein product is CSGRGAQAGELFF.